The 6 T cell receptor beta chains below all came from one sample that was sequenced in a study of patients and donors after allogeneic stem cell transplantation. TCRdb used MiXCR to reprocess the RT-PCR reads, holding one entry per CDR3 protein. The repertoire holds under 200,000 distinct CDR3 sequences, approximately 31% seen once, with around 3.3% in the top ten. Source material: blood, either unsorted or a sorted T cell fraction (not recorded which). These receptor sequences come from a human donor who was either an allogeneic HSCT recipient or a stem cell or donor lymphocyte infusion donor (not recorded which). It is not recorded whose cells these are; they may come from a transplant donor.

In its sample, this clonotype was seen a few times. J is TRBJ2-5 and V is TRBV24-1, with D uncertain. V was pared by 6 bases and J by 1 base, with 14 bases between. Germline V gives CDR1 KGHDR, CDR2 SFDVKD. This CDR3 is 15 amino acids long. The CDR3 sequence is CATSLGRWTQETQYF. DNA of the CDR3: TGTGCCACCAGTTTAGGCAGATGGACCCAAGAGACCCAGTACTTC.

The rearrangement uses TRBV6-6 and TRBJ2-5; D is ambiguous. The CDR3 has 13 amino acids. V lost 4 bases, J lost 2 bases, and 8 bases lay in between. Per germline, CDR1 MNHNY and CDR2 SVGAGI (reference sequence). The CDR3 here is CASSSPNQETQYF. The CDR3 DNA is TGTGCCAGCAGTTCCCCTAATCAAGAGACCCAGTACTTC.

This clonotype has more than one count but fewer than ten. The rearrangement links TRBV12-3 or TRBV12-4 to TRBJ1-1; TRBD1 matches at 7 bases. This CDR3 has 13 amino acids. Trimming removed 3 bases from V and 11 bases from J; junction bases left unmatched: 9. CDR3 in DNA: TGTGCCAGCAGTTTGGGAGGGGGCGAGTCCGCTTTCTTT. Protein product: CASSLGGGESAFF.

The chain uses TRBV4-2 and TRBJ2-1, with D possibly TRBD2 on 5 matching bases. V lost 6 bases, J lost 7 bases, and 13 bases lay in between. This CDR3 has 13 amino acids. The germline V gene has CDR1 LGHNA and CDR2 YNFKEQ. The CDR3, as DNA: TGTGCCAGCAGTCAGGAGGACTTGAATGAGCAGTTCTTC. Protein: CASSQEDLNEQFF.

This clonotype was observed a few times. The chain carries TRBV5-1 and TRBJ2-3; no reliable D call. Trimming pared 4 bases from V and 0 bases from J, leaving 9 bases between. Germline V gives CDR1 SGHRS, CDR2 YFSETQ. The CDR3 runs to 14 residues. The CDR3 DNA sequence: TGCGCCAGCAGCCGAATACCTAGCACAGATACGCAGTATTTT. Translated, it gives CASSRIPSTDTQYF.

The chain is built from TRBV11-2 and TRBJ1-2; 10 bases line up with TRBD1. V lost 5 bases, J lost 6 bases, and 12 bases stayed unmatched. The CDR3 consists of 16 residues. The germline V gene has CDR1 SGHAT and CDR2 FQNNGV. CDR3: CASSLGGDRGHHGYTF. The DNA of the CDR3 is TGTGCCAGCAGCCTAGGGGGCGACAGGGGGCATCATGGCTACACCTTC. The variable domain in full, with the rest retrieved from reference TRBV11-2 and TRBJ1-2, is EAGVAQSPRYKIIEKRQSVAFWCNPISGHATLYWYQQILGQGPKLLIQFQNNGVVDDSQLPKDRFSAERLKGVDSTLKIQPAKLEDSAVYLCASSLGGDRGHHGYTFGSGTRLTVV.